This TCR beta chain was sequenced during a study of spatial heterogeneity in lung cancer. For the study at large: The donors were 72 patients with non-small cell lung cancer that was early-stage and untreated. Detection consistently captured more beta-chain sequences than alpha-chain sequences.

The length of the CDR3 is 16 residues. After removal of 6 bases from V and 0 bases from J, the junction contained 11 bases not matched to a gene. Germline V CDR1 and CDR2: MNHEY, SMNVEV (reference sequence). Regarding time point: blood at routine non-recurrence follow-up after resection. The study sequenced unsorted whole RNA from tumor, nontumor lung or frozen PBMC. TCRdb processed the 5' RACE reads anew with MiXCR; each CDR3 protein has one entry. The table records some 110,000 distinct CDR3 sequences, about 12% of them present only once. Sequences were derived from PBMCs, sampled at follow-up. This sequence originates from a male donor with early-stage non-small cell lung cancer. The chain is built from TRBV27 and TRBJ2-7; 7 nucleotides match TRBD1. The CDR3 protein is CASSSWGTESSYEQYF. The CDR3 nucleotides are TGTGCCAGCAGCTCCTGGGGGACAGAGAGCTCCTACGAGCAGTACTTC.